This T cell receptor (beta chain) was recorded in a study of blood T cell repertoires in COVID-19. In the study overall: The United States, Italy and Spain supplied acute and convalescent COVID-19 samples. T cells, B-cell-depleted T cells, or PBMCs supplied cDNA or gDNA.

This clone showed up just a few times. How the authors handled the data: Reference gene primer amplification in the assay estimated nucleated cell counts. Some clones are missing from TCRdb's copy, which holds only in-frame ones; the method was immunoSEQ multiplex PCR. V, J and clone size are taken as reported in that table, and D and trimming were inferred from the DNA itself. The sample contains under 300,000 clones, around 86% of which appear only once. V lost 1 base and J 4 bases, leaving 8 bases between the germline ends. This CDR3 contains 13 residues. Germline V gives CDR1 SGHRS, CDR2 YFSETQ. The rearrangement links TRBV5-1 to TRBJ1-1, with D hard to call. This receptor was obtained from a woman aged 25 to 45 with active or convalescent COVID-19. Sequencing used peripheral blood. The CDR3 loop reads CASSLHSGTEAFF. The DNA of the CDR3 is TGCGCCAGCAGCTTGCACTCGGGCACTGAAGCTTTCTTT.